This entry describes one T cell receptor (beta chain). Time point: persistent/refractory GD, antithyroid drugs over 5 years with positive TRAb. After RNA was extracted from PBMCs, the TCR library was made from it. This entry comes from a study of regulatory T cells in long-lasting Graves disease. Study overall: A definition of persistent Graves' disease required over 5 years of antithyroid drugs plus positive TSH receptor antibodies.

Construction of TCR beta libraries relied on iRepertoire HTBI primers and on Arm-PCR targeting CDR3 regions. TCRdb used MiXCR to reprocess the multiplex PCR reads, holding one entry per CDR3 protein. The profile shows hundreds of thousands of distinct CDR3 sequences, around 30% of them singletons. The CDR3 sequence is 12 residues long. Germline V CDR1 and CDR2: SNHLY, FYNNEI. V lost 7 bases and J 4 bases, leaving 8 bases between the germline ends. The source of this sequence is a female donor with Graves disease. The sequencing used peripheral blood mononuclear cells (PBMCs), collected when the disease was refractory, from a patient treated with antithyroid drugs. The chain links TRBV2 to TRBJ1-3; tentative D call: TRBD1 (5 bases). The CDR3 loop is CASKRGGNTIYF. The CDR3 nucleotides read TGTGCCAGCAAAAGGGGAGGAAACACCATATATTTT.